Included here is one T cell receptor (beta chain) sequence, with context. The J segment lost 4 bases and the V segment lost 5 bases, leaving 2 bases of the junction unmatched. This CDR3 contains 13 residues. Looked up from germline, CDR1 is SNHLY and CDR2 is FYNNEI. The data were produced by immunoSEQ multiplex PCR, yet TCRdb's version contains in-frame clones alone and is incomplete. The table lists around 73,000 clones, 82% of them singletons. These data are taken from a study of blood T cell repertoires in COVID-19. Sequenced: peripheral blood. This sequence originates from a woman in her sixties or seventies with acute or convalescent COVID-19. The rearrangement uses TRBV2 and TRBJ1-5; TRBD1 matches at 7 bases. The CDR3 sequence is CASSWDSNQPQHF. In DNA form, the CDR3 reads TGTGCCAGCAGTTGGGACAGTAATCAGCCCCAGCATTTT.